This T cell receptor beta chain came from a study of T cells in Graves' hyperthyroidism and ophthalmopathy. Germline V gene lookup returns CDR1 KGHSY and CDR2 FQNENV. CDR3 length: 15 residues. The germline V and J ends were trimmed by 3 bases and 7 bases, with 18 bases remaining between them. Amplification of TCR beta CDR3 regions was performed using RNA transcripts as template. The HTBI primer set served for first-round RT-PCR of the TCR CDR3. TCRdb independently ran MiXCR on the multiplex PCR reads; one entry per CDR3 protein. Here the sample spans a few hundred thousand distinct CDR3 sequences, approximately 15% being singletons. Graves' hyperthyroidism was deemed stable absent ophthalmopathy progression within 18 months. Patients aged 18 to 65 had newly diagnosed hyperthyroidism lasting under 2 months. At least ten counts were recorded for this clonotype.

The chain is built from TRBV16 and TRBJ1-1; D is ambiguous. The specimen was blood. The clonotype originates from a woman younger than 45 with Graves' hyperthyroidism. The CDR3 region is CASSQASRERGEAFF. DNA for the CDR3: TGTGCCAGCAGCCAGGCCAGCAGAGAACGGGGTGAAGCTTTCTTT.